This entry is about one T cell receptor beta chain. Only a few counts were recorded for this clone. This receptor's antigen is unknown. No base-level quality is on record; no much larger clone is a single base apart. Trimming takes 4 bases from V and 4 bases from J, and the germline ends sit 16 bases apart. The CDR3 runs 15 residues from the cysteine to the phenylalanine. Just CDR3 DNA is preserved here, 45 bases in frame from base 1. CDR1 and CDR2, looked up from the germline V gene, are LGHNA and YNFKEQ. Libraries were constructed by the immunoSEQ multiplex PCR assay. A mixture of 60 forward primers for TCR Vbeta segments and 13 reverse primers for TCR Jbeta segments was used in the multiplex PCR. The CDR3 region of rearranged TCR beta genes was amplified from genomic DNA by a multiplex PCR assay. The Illumina HiSeq System was used to sequence the amplified TCR beta libraries as 87-base-pair reads. In the authors' own workflow: A later analysis counted around 72 million unique TCR beta chains across the 670 or so repertoires, and around 9.9 million of these chains were shared by at least two donors. Raw reads were error-corrected and collapsed into unique sequences by a nearest-neighbor algorithm in which closely related sequences were merged to remove PCR and sequencing errors. CDR3 sequences were aligned to IMGT reference sequences to assign V, D and J gene segments. Each retained sequence needed at least a six-nucleotide match to both a V gene segment and a J gene segment. A rearrangement counted as productive if the CDR3 had no stop codons and remained in frame with V and J, and every other rearrangement counted as non-productive. CDR3 was defined according to IMGT convention as the region running from the second conserved V-encoded cysteine to the conserved J-encoded phenylalanine. In an earlier analysis of around 640 of the donors, sequences lacking an unambiguous match to a single V gene segment were excluded. An earlier analysis of a few hundred of the donors called V segments functional above 56.7% productive rearrangements and segregating when the between-donor standard deviation exceeded 5%. To diagnose cytomegalovirus status from the catalog of TCR beta chain sequences, a statistical classification framework was built. V and J gene assignment, in a later analysis, came from comparing TCR nucleotide sequences with IMGT/GENE-DB human TR gene sequences. Using the TCRdist pipeline, a later analysis assigned CDR3 sequences along with most-parsimonious VDJ recombination scenarios. In a later analysis, each TCR beta chain was defined by its CDR3 amino acid sequence together with its V-gene family, and reads without a unique V-gene family were excluded. To address suspected cross-contamination and a sequencing artifact, a later analysis removed a few hundred highly shared, low-generation-probability nucleotide sequences. For each public chain, a later analysis derived a clonal expansion index from normalized ranks of inferred template counts within each repertoire. In a later analysis, generation probabilities were computed using a VDJ recombination model fitted to out-of-frame rearrangements, and the results were checked against IGoR. In a later analysis, TCR-TCR, TCR-HLA and TCR-CMV co-occurrence was scored with hypergeometric tests, and a repertoire-size bias correction was applied to TCR pairs. False discovery rates were estimated in a later analysis by permuting HLA or CMV assignments 20 times. In a later analysis, co-occurring TCRs were grouped using DBSCAN, with TCRdist sequence similarity added in when clustering inside HLA-allele-positive subsets. For co-occurrence clustering, repertoires with fewer than 30,000 or more than 120,000 public chains were excluded, along with roughly 5 repertoires with anomalous nucleotide sharing. Entries here come from immuneACCESS through TCRdb and include only in-frame sequences with V and J called. Some clones fail to appear in such tables; in the studies checked, an unresolved V gene covers under half of the shortfall, and the cause of the remainder is unknown. D and trimming were read from the DNA, whereas the V and J calls and clone size are those reported in that table. Within this sample are 130,000 or so clones, with about three quarters of them counted one time only. Clones ranked in the top ten supply 1.5% to 2% of the sample.

The cohort consisted of hundreds of healthy bone marrow donors. All cohort members were sampled while nominally healthy, although unrecorded immune exposures were likely present. The donor tested CMV seronegative and was one of the 352 seronegative cohort members. A peripheral blood sample was collected from each donor, and TCR beta sequencing was performed on peripheral blood mononuclear cells. The Qiagen DNeasy Blood Extraction Kit was used to extract genomic DNA from the blood cell samples. The data were obtained in a study of cytomegalovirus exposure and HLA in healthy donors (dated by TCRdb to 2016 to 2017). Describing the broader study: An earlier analysis of some 600 of the donors reported 276 Gb of sequence data and 117 million unique TCR beta sequences obtained from 150 million to 200 million T cells. Alongside the repertoire data, information on donor age, sex, ethnicity and CMV serostatus was compiled. Typing coverage differed by locus: A, B, C, DRB1 and DQB1 were typed in about 629-630 donors, DQA1 in about 500, DPA1 in 600 to 610, and DPB1 in around 440. A later genetic analysis used genome-wide SNP genotypes for about 60% of the roughly 700 donors, treating that subset as a discovery cohort. The study combined high-throughput TCR immunosequencing, statistical association of individual TCRs with disease status, and machine learning to predict cytomegalovirus infection status. An early release covering 500 to 750 HLA-typed donors comprised 250 to 350 gigabases of sequencing data and tens of millions of unique TCR sequences. Using immunosequencing, the study profiled T cell repertoires from 640 or so subjects and related those repertoires to cytomegalovirus serostatus. The study was designed to test whether signatures of past pathogen exposure could be identified by cataloging public T cell receptors. Four to six DR-DQ haplotypes were handled as single units for association and clustering, since linkage in the cohort was strong. Across some 400 genotyped donors of the cohort, an average of approximately 240,000 unique TCR beta nucleotide sequences per donor were sequenced, and about a sixth of those sequences were non-productive. All discovery cohort repertoires had been generated using a single sequencing platform. Both class I and class II loci were covered by HLA typing, at four-digit resolution. In the later analysis, no new phenotypic data were used to find candidate immune exposures; instead, reliance was placed on TCR beta sequences and their occurrence across donors. A later analysis re-examined previously published TCR beta repertoires from just over 650 donors and added high-resolution HLA genotyping to investigate patterns of TCR occurrence. An earlier analysis of nearly 600 of the donors applied high-throughput TCR beta sequencing to assess whether each TCR beta V gene segment acted as functional or pseudogenic. The genetic ancestry cluster associated with self-reported Caucasian donors included 81% of the roughly 400 genotyped donors. Along with the roughly 670-subject first cohort, a separate validation cohort of over a hundred different subjects was used. What the authors observed across the whole study: In a later analysis, TCR association rates were found to vary across HLA loci, with the most associated TCRs seen for DRB1 alleles and the fewest for HLA-C alleles. A later genetic analysis reported fewer N-insertions in productive TCRs among donors in an Asian-associated ancestry cluster than the approximately 700-donor mean. Roughly uniform sequencing depth across donors was assumed in presence/absence analyses, although this assumption may not hold. In a later analysis, HLA-associated TCR beta chains were found to be more clonally expanded and to have lower generation probabilities than equally common non-associated chains. A further reported finding was that TCR beta sequences accurately predicted the HLA-A and HLA-B alleles for most subjects in the first cohort. The 87-base-pair reads could not distinguish some IMGT-functional V segments, including TRBV6-2 and TRBV6-3, so those segments were excluded. The classifier was reported to diagnose cytomegalovirus status with high specificity and sensitivity in both the original cohort and the validation cohort. In a later analysis, several top co-occurrence clusters were reported to appear linked to parvovirus B19, influenza, CMV and Epstein-Barr virus. It was suggested by the authors that the approach could potentially be generalized to other disease states and immunological phenotypes. The study gave a list of under 200 TCR beta chains associated with cytomegalovirus. Only TCR beta chains were sequenced in this cohort, and the absence of alpha or paired-chain data limited detectable features. Because some donors lacked HLA typing at each locus, the association tests relied only on the typed subset. A later analysis found that most CMV-associated TCR beta chains appeared HLA-restricted, with HLA associations seemingly driven largely by CMV exposure. An earlier analysis of 450 to 750 of the donors showed that most TCR beta V segments appeared in productive rearrangements either about 87% or about 30% of the time, which broadly matched IMGT annotations. Strong co-occurrence of HLA alleles, especially DR and DQ, made assigning TCR associations to individual alleles difficult. Most TCR sequences were observed very rarely across donors, whereas some public TCRs were present in many individuals. Over 15 rarely observed V segments, including chromosome 9 orphons, were excluded from the earlier analysis of 550 to 700 of the donors because counts were too low. A later genetic analysis associated a missense DCLRE1C variant with V-gene and J-gene trimming of TCR beta chains, and an independent cohort replicated the association. Correlated functional status among segregating V segments might be attributable to linkage disequilibrium, but an unknown experimental factor could not be ruled out. A group of highly shared sequence variants was considered likely to be a technical artifact of the sequencing pipeline. For the cohort, immune exposure information was limited to CMV serostatus. In a later analysis, 16,951 TCR beta sequences were associated with specific HLA alleles at a false discovery rate of 0.05. A few of the identified cytomegalovirus-associated TCR beta chains were confirmed in vitro to be specific for cytomegalovirus antigens.

The clonotype originates from a man between 35 and 55 years old in good health and CMV-seronegative. The rearranged chain carries TRBV4-2 and TRBJ2-5; the D segment could be TRBD2, given 6 matching bases. The sequenced sample consisted of PBMCs. The DNA sequence is given as TGTGCCAGCAGCCGAGGGGACTCCCCTCGAGAGACCCAGTACTTC. It translates to CASSRGDSPRETQYF.